These 28 T cell receptor beta chains originate from one sample sequenced in a study of shared clonotypes between healthy human individuals. Here immunoSEQ multiplex PCR was the method, and the copy in TCRdb shows in-frame clones only, minus some. The data hold around 1,900,000 clones, with roughly 93% observed a single time. Positive CCR7 selection of CD45RO-negative cells yielded the naive CD8 cells, and terminally differentiated effector memory CD45RA+ cells were excluded. Source material: naive CD8+ T cells from PBMCs. All receptors come from a young man in good health. Some clones in this sample may be carry-over from other donors' samples.

The chain is built from TRBV19 and TRBJ2-7; weak D call: TRBD1 (6 bases). CDR1 and CDR2 from the germline V gene are LNHDA and SQIVND (reference sequence). V was cut by 7 bases and J by 4 bases, with 14 bases left in between. The CDR3 has 13 residues. DNA of the CDR3: TGTGCCAGTAATAACAAACAGGGTTACGAGCAGTACTTC. It specifies CASNNKQGYEQYF. The full variable domain, with the rest looked up from reference TRBV19 and TRBJ2-7, is DGGITQSPKYLFRKEGQNVTLSCEQNLNHDAMYWYRQDPGQGLRLIYYSQIVNDFQKGDIAEGYSVSREKKESFPLTVTSAQKNPTAFYLCASNNKQGYEQYFGPGTRLTVT.

V usage is TRBV10-3 and J usage is TRBJ1-4; D possibly corresponds to TRBD1 (5 bases). The CDR3 length is 14 residues. V dropped 10 bases and J dropped 4 bases, with 16 bases sitting between them. Germline loops: CDR1 ENHRY, CDR2 SYGVKD. Written as DNA, the CDR3 is TGTGCCAGGCGGGACGCAGGATTTAATGAAAAACTGTTTTTT. Its protein is CARRDAGFNEKLFF.

The J gene is TRBJ1-2, the V gene TRBV9; possibly TRBD1 for D (5 bases). The CDR3 is made up of 15 amino acids. The V end was cut by 4 bases, the J end by 6 bases, with 19 bases between. Germline CDR1 and CDR2: SGDLS and YYNGEE. The CDR3 spells CASSPLGRGSHGYTF. In DNA, the CDR3 is TGTGCCAGCAGCCCCCTCGGGAGGGGTAGTCATGGCTACACCTTC.

The chain is built from TRBV6-1 and TRBJ2-7, with 8 bases that match TRBD2. The CDR3 covers 14 residues. Germline V gene data show CDR1 as MNHNS and CDR2 as SASEGT. The V and J ends lost 3 bases and 3 bases, in that order; junction bases with no gene match: 4. Here the CDR3 DNA reads TGTGCCAGCAGTGAGCGGGAGGTCCTCTACGAGCAGTACTTC. It yields the protein CASSEREVLYEQYF.

This sequence joins TRBV7-9 and TRBJ2-1; D not resolved. CDR1 and CDR2 (germline): SEHNR, FQNEAQ (reference sequence). This CDR3 spans 8 amino acids. The V and J ends lost 2 bases and 14 bases respectively, with 1 base between them. CDR3 sequence (DNA): TGTGCCAGCAGCTTAAAGTTCTTC. Amino acid sequence: CASSLKFF. Combining the CDR3 with reference TRBV7-9 and TRBJ2-1 gives the whole variable domain DTGVSQNPRHKITKRGQNVTFRCDPISEHNRLYWYRQTLGQGPEFLTYFQNEAQLEKSRLLSDRFSAERPKGSFSTLEIQRTEQGDSAMYLCASSLKFFGPGTRLTVL.

The J gene is TRBJ1-1, the V gene TRBV19; D might be TRBD1 (5 bases). Trimming cost V 8 bases and J 7 bases, with 11 bases left between them. CDR1 and CDR2 (germline): LNHDA, SQIVND (reference sequence). The CDR3 is 11 amino acids. The CDR3 reads CASGDAYEAFF. For the CDR3, the DNA is TGTGCCAGTGGGGACGCTTATGAAGCTTTCTTT.

This sequence joins TRBV7-7 and TRBJ2-1; no definite D call. CDR1 is SSHAT and CDR2 is FNYEAQ in the germline V gene (reference sequence). V dropped 8 bases and J dropped 5 bases, with 1 base sitting between them. This CDR3 region has 9 residues. CDR3 loop: CASDNEQFF. For the CDR3, the DNA is TGTGCCAGCGACAATGAGCAGTTCTTC. The entire variable domain, with the rest obtained from reference TRBV7-7 and TRBJ2-1, is as follows: GAGVSQSPRYKVTKRGQDVTLRCDPISSHATLYWYQQALGQGPEFLTYFNYEAQPDKSGLPSDRFSAERPEGSISTLTIQRTEQRDSAMYRCASDNEQFFGPGTRLTVL.

The V gene is TRBV7-9, the J gene TRBJ2-5; TRBD2 matches at 8 bases. Per germline, CDR1 SEHNR and CDR2 FQNEAQ (reference sequence). This CDR3 contains 13 residues. Losses at the gene ends were 6 bases for V and 7 bases for J; bases not matched to a gene: 7. CDR3 in amino acids: CASRPTSEGTQYF. The CDR3 nucleotides are TGTGCCAGCAGACCGACTAGCGAGGGGACCCAGTACTTC.

J is TRBJ2-2 and V is TRBV7-9; 13 bases map to TRBD2. The germline V gene has CDR1 SEHNR and CDR2 FQNEAQ (reference sequence). The CDR3 length is 17 residues. The V segment lost 5 bases and the J segment 8 bases; nucleotides outside the gene matches: 11. CDR3 nucleotides: TGTGCCAGCAGCGGACGGACTAGCGGGAGTATGTGGGGGGAGCTGTTTTTT. Protein product: CASSGRTSGSMWGELFF. The full variable domain, with the rest looked up from reference TRBV7-9 and TRBJ2-2, is DTGVSQNPRHKITKRGQNVTFRCDPISEHNRLYWYRQTLGQGPEFLTYFQNEAQLEKSRLLSDRFSAERPKGSFSTLEIQRTEQGDSAMYLCASSGRTSGSMWGELFFGEGSRLTVL.

In its sample, this clone was seen once. J is TRBJ1-6 and V is TRBV4-2; D call uncertain. The ends were cut back, 1 base at V and 10 bases at J, with 5 bases in the middle. The V gene's germline CDR1 is LGHNA and CDR2 YNFKEQ. This CDR3 spans 12 amino acids. The CDR3 DNA sequence: TGTGCCAGCAGCCAAGGGGCGTCACCCCTCCACTTT. Translating it yields CASSQGASPLHF.

V and J are TRBV7-2 and TRBJ2-1; maybe TRBD2 (5 bases). V gave up 3 bases and J gave up 4 bases, with 13 bases separating them. The CDR3 runs to 15 residues. CDR1 and CDR2 from the germline V gene are SGHTA and FQGNSA. In DNA, the CDR3 is TGTGCCAGCAGCTTTCTAGGTAGCGATTACAATGAGCAGTTCTTC. This sequence encodes CASSFLGSDYNEQFF.

The sample holds a few counts of this clone. V is TRBV6-5 and J is TRBJ1-5; D is uncertain. Trimming removed 5 bases from V and 1 base from J, with 9 bases in between. The CDR3 runs 14 residues. The germline gives CDR1 MNHEY, CDR2 SVGAGI. CDR3 sequence reads: CASSPLISNQPQHF. Here the CDR3 DNA reads TGTGCCAGCAGTCCCCTGATAAGCAATCAGCCCCAGCATTTT.

The genes are TRBV4-1 and TRBJ1-5; no clear D. The length of the CDR3 is 16 residues. The V end was cut by 4 bases, the J end by 4 bases, with 17 bases between. Germline CDR1 reads MGHRA; CDR2 reads YSYEKL. The CDR3 protein is CASSPGLVLQNQPQHF. For the CDR3, the DNA is TGCGCCAGCAGCCCCGGGTTGGTCCTCCAAAATCAGCCCCAGCATTTT.

The rearrangement joins TRBV7-9 to TRBJ2-5; 7 bases line up with TRBD1. The CDR3 sequence is 15 residues long. The germline CDR1 and CDR2 sequences are SEHNR and FQNEAQ (reference sequence). V shed 4 bases, J shed 2 bases, and the junction held 7 bases outside the gene matches. The CDR3 region is CASSSPRDRQETQYF. CDR3 nucleotides: TGTGCCAGCAGCTCCCCACGGGACAGACAAGAGACCCAGTACTTC.

The chain links TRBV6-5 to TRBJ1-1, with D possibly TRBD1 on 5 matching bases. This CDR3 has 13 residues. V was trimmed by 9 bases and J by 3 bases, leaving 14 bases between them. Germline V gives CDR1 MNHEY, CDR2 SVGAGI. CDR3 coding DNA: TGTGCCAGTTCTGCGACGGGACACACTGAAGCTTTCTTT. Encoded protein: CASSATGHTEAFF.

The gene calls are TRBV9 and TRBJ2-3; maybe TRBD2 (6 bases). Germline lookup yields CDR1 SGDLS and CDR2 YYNGEE. Trimming shortened V by 0 bases and J by 6 bases, and 14 bases separated the two germline ends. The CDR3 runs to 15 residues. In DNA, the CDR3 is TGTGCCAGCAGCGTAGCTGGGAGGCATCTGGATACGCAGTATTTT. This gives the protein CASSVAGRHLDTQYF.

The chain couples TRBV4-3 to TRBJ2-5; tentatively, D is TRBD2 (6 bases). Per the germline V gene, CDR1 is LGHNA and CDR2 is YSLEER. The CDR3 length is 15 residues. Deletions cut 4 bases from V and 1 base from J, with 13 bases between. In DNA, the CDR3 is TGCGCCAGCAGCCGCGGGGCATTGGGCCAAGAGACCCAGTACTTC. Its protein product is CASSRGALGQETQYF.

Written as DNA, the CDR3 is TGTGCCAGCAGCTACCCGGCAGGGGGCTATTCCTCTAACTATGGCTACACCTTC. As protein: CASSYPAGGYSSNYGYTF. The gene calls are TRBV7-9 and TRBJ1-2; 8 bases align to TRBD1. After removal of 4 bases from V and 0 bases from J, the junction contained 13 bases not matched to a gene. Germline CDR1 SEHNR, CDR2 FQNEAQ (reference sequence). This CDR3 is built from 18 residues.

The V gene is TRBV5-8, the J gene TRBJ2-7; 8 bases are a match to TRBD2. The V gene end was trimmed by 7 bases and the J gene end by 0 bases; junction bases not matched to a gene: 18. The germline V gene has CDR1 SGHTS and CDR2 YDEGEE. The CDR3 is 18 residues long. The CDR3: CASSDQLAATMSSYEQYF. Here the CDR3 DNA reads TGTGCCAGCTCGGACCAACTAGCGGCAACGATGAGCTCCTACGAGCAGTACTTC.

The gene calls are TRBV6-1 and TRBJ2-7; 8 bases are shared with TRBD2. This CDR3 has 15 residues. Germline values: CDR1 MNHNS, CDR2 SASEGT. The trim removed 3 bases at V and 3 bases at J, leaving 7 bases unmatched. The CDR3: CASSEWTSSVYEQYF. In DNA form, the CDR3 reads TGTGCCAGCAGTGAGTGGACTAGCAGCGTCTACGAGCAGTACTTC.

V gene TRBV28 combines with J gene TRBJ1-3; TRBD1 aligns across 9 bases. The CDR3 length is 15 residues. CDR1 is MDHEN, CDR2 SYDVKM, per germline. Trimming removed 5 bases from V and 4 bases from J; junction bases left unmatched: 6. CDR3 DNA: TGTGCCAGCAGTCCAGGGACAGGGCGAGGAAACACCATATATTTT. It specifies CASSPGTGRGNTIYF.

About this clone: The sample holds other DNA sequences that translate to the same CDR3. The chain combines TRBV19 with TRBJ1-5; D might be TRBD1 (6 bases). V was clipped by 3 bases and J by 3 bases, with 12 bases between them. The CDR3 is 15 residues long. Germline CDR1 and CDR2: LNHDA and SQIVND (reference sequence). The CDR3 sequence: CASSIDRTNNQPQHF. DNA of the CDR3: TGTGCCAGTAGTATCGACAGGACTAACAATCAGCCCCAGCATTTT.

J is TRBJ2-7 and V is TRBV5-6; D remains ambiguous. V was cut by 1 base and J by 1 base, with 6 bases left in between. Germline lookup yields CDR1 SGHDT and CDR2 YYEEEE. The CDR3 extends over 13 amino acids. CDR3 nucleotides: TGTGCCAGCAGCTTGATGGAATCCTACGAGCAGTACTTC. Translated: CASSLMESYEQYF.

This chain uses TRBV2 with TRBJ2-7; D is perhaps TRBD1 (5 bases). This CDR3 spans 13 amino acids. V was trimmed by 7 bases and J by 1 base, leaving 11 bases between them. CDR1 is SNHLY, CDR2 FYNNEI, per germline. CDR3 sequence: CASIAGLSYEQYF. CDR3 nucleotides: TGTGCCAGCATCGCAGGGCTTTCCTACGAGCAGTACTTC.

The chain recombines TRBV18 with TRBJ2-5; no definite D call. Germline CDR1 reads KGHSH; CDR2 reads LQKENI. The CDR3 sequence is 12 residues long. V was clipped by 0 bases and J by 5 bases, with 4 bases between them. CDR3 loop: CASSPPMETQYF. CDR3 DNA: TGTGCCAGCTCACCACCGATGGAGACCCAGTACTTC.

A remark on this clone: The same CDR3 also results from other DNA sequences found in this sample. The chain employs TRBV27 and TRBJ2-6; no firm D call. V was clipped by 5 bases and J by 0 bases, with 8 bases between them. The CDR3 runs to 15 residues. Germline CDR1 reads MNHEY; CDR2 reads SMNVEV (reference sequence). The CDR3 DNA follows: TGTGCCAGCAGTCTACCGAGCTCTGGGGCCAACGTCCTGACTTTC. Its protein product is CASSLPSSGANVLTF.

Concerning this clone itself: This sample includes further DNA sequences coding for the same CDR3. V gene TRBV27 combines with J gene TRBJ1-1; D might be TRBD1 (6 bases). Germline-derived CDR1 and CDR2 are MNHEY and SMNVEV (reference sequence). V was shortened by 5 bases and J by 0 bases, with 10 bases between the two germline ends. CDR3 length equals 14 residues. The CDR3 spells CASSLRGLNTEAFF. DNA of the CDR3: TGTGCCAGCAGTCTCAGGGGACTGAACACTGAAGCTTTCTTT.

This clone appeared a few times. The gene calls are TRBV4-1 and TRBJ2-7; either TRBD1 or TRBD2 may supply D (5 bases each). This CDR3 spans 14 amino acids. Germline CDR1 and CDR2: MGHRA and YSYEKL. Trimming took 4 bases from V and 2 from J, leaving 12 bases between them. CDR3 bases: TGCGCCAGCAGCCCCAGGGACCAGACCTACGAGCAGTACTTC. This gives the protein CASSPRDQTYEQYF.